These 3 T cell receptor beta chains were sequenced from one sample in a study of blood T cell repertoires in COVID-19. Produced via immunoSEQ multiplex PCR; TCRdb's table is partial and in-frame only. The data hold about 200,000 clones, with about 82% observed a single time. The specimen was peripheral blood. The receptor source for this set is a man aged 55 to 70 with COVID-19, enrolled during active disease.

This clone was observed a single time. Other DNA sequences in the same sample also yield this CDR3. This chain uses TRBV5-1 with TRBJ1-1; maybe TRBD1 (5 bases). V was pared by 0 bases and J by 4 bases, with 10 bases between. The CDR3 totals 14 residues. The germline CDR1 and CDR2 sequences are SGHRS and YFSETQ. The CDR3 nucleotides are TGCGCCAGCAGCTTGGATCGGGGGAGCACTGAAGCTTTCTTT. This codes for CASSLDRGSTEAFF.

This clone has a handful of counts. The rearrangement joins TRBV7-2 to TRBJ1-5, with D hard to call. CDR3 size: 14 residues. Germline assignment: CDR1 SGHTA and CDR2 FQGNSA. The ends were cut back, 2 bases at V and 5 bases at J, with 10 bases in the middle. The CDR3 nucleotides are TGTGCCAGCAGCTTATCCCACAAGTATCAGCCCCAGCATTTT. Translating gives CASSLSHKYQPQHF.

The chain employs TRBV7-2 and TRBJ2-1, with 13 bases identical to TRBD2. The germline gives CDR1 SGHTA, CDR2 FQGNSA. The CDR3 loop spans 15 amino acids. After removal of 5 bases from V and 5 bases from J, the junction contained 3 bases not matched to a gene. In DNA form, the CDR3 reads TGTGCCAGCAGCGTGGGACTAGCGGGAAACAATGAGCAGTTCTTC. Encoded protein: CASSVGLAGNNEQFF.